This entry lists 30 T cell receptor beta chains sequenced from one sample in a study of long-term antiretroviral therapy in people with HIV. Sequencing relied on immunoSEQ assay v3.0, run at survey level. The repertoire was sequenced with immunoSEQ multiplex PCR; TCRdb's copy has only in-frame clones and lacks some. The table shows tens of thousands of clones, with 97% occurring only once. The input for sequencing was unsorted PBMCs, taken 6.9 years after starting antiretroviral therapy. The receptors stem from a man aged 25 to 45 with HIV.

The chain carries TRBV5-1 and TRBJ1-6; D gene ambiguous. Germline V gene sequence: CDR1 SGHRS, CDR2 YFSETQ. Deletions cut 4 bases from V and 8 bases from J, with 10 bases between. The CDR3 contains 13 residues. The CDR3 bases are TGCGCCAGCAGCCCGGAGCAGGATTCACCCCTCCACTTT. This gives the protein CASSPEQDSPLHF.

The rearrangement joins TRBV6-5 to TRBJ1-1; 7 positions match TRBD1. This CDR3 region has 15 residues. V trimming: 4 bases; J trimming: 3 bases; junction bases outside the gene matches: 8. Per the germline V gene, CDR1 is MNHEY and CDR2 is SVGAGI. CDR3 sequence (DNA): TGTGCCAGCAGTTCCTTACCCACAGGGGACACTGAAGCTTTCTTT. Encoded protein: CASSSLPTGDTEAFF.

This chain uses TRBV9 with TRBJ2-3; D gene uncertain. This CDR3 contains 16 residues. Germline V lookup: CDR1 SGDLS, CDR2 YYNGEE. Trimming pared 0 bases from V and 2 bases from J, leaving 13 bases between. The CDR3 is CASSVGSSLDTDTQYF. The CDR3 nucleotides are TGTGCCAGCAGCGTAGGGAGCTCCCTCGACACAGATACGCAGTATTTT.

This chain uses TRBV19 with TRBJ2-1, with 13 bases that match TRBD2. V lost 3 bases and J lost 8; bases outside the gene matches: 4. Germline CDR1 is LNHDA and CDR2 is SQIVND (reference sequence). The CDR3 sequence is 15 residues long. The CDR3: CASSITSGGADEQFF. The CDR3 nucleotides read TGTGCCAGTAGTATTACTAGCGGGGGGGCCGATGAGCAGTTCTTC.

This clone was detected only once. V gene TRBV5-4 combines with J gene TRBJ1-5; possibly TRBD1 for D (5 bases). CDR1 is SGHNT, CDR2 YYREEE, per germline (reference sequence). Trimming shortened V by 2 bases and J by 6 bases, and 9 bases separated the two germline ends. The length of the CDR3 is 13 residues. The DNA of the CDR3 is TGTGCCAGCAGCTTTGGGGGAGGTCAGCCCCAGCATTTT. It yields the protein CASSFGGGQPQHF.

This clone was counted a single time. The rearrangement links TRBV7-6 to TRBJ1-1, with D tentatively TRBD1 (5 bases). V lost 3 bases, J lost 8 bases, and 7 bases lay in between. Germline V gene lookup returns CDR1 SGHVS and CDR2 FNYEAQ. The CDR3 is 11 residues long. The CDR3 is CASSFGGEAFF. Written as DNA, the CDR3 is TGTGCCAGCAGCTTCGGGGGGGAAGCTTTCTTT.

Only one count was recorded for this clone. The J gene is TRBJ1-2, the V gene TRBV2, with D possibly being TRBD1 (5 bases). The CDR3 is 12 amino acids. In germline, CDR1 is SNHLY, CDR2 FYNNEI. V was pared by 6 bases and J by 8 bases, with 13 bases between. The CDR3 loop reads CASRDAGRGYTF. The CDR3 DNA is TGTGCCAGCAGAGACGCAGGGCGCGGCTACACCTTC.

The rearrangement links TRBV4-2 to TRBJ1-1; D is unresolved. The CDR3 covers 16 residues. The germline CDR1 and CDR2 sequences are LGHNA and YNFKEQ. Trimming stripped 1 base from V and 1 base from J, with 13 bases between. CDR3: CASSQGSGWGNTEAFF. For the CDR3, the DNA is TGTGCCAGCAGCCAAGGTTCGGGATGGGGGAACACTGAAGCTTTCTTT.

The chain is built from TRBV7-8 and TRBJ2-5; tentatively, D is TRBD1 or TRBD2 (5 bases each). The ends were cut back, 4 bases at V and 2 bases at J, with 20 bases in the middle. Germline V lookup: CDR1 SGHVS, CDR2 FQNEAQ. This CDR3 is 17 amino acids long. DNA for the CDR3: TGTGCCAGCAGCTCCCCCCCCTCGGGACGCACACAAGAGACCCAGTACTTC. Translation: CASSSPPSGRTQETQYF.

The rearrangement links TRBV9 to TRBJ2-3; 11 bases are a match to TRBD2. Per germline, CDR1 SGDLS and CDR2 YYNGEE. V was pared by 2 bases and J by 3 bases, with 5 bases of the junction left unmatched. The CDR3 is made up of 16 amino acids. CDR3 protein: CASSVFSGGVTDTQYF. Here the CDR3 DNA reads TGTGCCAGCAGCGTGTTTAGCGGGGGGGTGACAGATACGCAGTATTTT.

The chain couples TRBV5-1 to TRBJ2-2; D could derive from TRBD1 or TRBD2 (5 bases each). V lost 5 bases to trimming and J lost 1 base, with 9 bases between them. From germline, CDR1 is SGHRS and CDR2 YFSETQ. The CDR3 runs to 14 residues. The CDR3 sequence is CASRGTVNTGELFF. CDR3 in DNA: TGCGCCAGCAGGGGGACGGTGAACACCGGGGAGCTGTTTTTT. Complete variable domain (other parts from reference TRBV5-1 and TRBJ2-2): KAGVTQTPRYLIKTRGQQVTLSCSPISGHRSVSWYQQTPGQGLQFLFEYFSETQRNKGNFPGRFSGRQFSNSRSEMNVSTLELGDSALYLCASRGTVNTGELFFGEGSRLTVL.

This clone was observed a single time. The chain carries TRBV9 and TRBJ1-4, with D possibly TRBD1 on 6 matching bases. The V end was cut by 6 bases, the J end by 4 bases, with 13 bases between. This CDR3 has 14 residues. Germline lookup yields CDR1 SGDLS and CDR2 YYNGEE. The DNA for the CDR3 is TGTGCCAGCACCGCGGACAGCGTTAATGAAAAACTGTTTTTT. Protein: CASTADSVNEKLFF.

The CDR3 nucleotides read TGTGCCAGCAGTTATTTGGGCCTGAACACTGAAGCTTTCTTT. Protein: CASSYLGLNTEAFF. The chain combines TRBV6-5 with TRBJ1-1; unclear D gene. The CDR3 runs to 14 residues. The germline V gene has CDR1 MNHEY and CDR2 SVGAGI. Trimming took 3 bases from V and 0 from J, leaving 8 bases between them.

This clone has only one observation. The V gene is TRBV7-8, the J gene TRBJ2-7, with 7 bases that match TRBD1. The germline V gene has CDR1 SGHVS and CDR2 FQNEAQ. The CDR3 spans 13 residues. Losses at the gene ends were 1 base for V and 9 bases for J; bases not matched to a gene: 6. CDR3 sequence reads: CASSLGFAGGQYF. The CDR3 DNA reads TGTGCCAGCAGCTTAGGCTTTGCAGGGGGGCAGTACTTC.

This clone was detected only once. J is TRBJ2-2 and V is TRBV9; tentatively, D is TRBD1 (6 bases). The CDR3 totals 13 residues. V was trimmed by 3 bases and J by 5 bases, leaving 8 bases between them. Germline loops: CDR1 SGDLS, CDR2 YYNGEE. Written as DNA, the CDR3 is TGTGCCAGCAGCGGGCAGGGGACCGGGGAGCTGTTTTTT. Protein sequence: CASSGQGTGELFF.

The chain's CDR3 is CASSFTRAGRSGQETQYF. DNA of the CDR3: TGTGCCAGCAGCTTTACTAGAGCCGGGCGATCAGGGCAAGAGACCCAGTACTTC. The J gene is TRBJ2-5, the V gene TRBV9; perhaps D is TRBD1 or TRBD2 (5 bases each). The CDR3 is 18 amino acids. Germline V CDR1 and CDR2: SGDLS, YYNGEE. Trimming cost V 4 bases and J 2 bases, with 24 bases left between them.

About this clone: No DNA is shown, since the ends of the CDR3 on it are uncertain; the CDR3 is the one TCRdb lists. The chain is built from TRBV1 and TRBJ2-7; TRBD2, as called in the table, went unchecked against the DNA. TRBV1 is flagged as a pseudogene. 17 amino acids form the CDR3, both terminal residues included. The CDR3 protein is CTSTRAVAGGACYEQYF.

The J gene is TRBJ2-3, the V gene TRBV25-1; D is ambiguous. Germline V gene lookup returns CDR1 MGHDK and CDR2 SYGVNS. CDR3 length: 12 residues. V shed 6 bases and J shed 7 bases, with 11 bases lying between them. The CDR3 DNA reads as TGTGCCAGCAGCGTAGTGGGTTATACGCAGTATTTT. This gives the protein CASSVVGYTQYF.

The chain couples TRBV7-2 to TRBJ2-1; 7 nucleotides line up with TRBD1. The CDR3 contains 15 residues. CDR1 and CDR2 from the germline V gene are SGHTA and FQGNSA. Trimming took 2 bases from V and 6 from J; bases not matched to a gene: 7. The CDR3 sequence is CASSLTGDGRNEQFF. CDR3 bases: TGTGCCAGCAGCTTAACAGGGGATGGGCGCAATGAGCAGTTCTTC.

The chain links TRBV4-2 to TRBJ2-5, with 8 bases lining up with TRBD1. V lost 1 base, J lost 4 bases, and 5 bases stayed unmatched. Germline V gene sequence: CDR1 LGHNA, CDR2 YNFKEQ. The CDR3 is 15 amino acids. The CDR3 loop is CASSQGQGLRETQYF. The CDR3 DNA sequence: TGTGCCAGCAGCCAAGGACAGGGGTTGCGAGAGACCCAGTACTTC.

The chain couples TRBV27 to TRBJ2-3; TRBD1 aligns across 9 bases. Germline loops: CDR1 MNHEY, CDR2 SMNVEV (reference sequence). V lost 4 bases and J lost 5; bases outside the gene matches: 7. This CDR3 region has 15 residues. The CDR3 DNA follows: TGTGCCAGCAGTTCTAGTGGGACAGGGAGAGATACGCAGTATTTT. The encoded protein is CASSSSGTGRDTQYF.

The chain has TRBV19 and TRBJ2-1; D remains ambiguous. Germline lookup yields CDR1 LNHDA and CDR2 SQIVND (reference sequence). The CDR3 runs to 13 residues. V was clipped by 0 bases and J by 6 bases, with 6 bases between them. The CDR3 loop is CASSIDRPNEQFF. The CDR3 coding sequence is TGTGCCAGTAGTATAGATCGCCCCAATGAGCAGTTCTTC.

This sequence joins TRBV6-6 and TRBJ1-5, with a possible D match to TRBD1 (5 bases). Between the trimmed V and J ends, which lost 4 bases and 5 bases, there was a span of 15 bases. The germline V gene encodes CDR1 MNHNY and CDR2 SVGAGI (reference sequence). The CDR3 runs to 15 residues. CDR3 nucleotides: TGTGCCAGCAGTTCGACAGTCTTAGGCCATCAGCCCCAGCATTTT. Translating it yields CASSSTVLGHQPQHF.

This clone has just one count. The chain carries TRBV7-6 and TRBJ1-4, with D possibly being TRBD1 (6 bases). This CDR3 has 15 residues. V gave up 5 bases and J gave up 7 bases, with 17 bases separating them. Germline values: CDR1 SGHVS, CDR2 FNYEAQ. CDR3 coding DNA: TGTGCCAGCAGCCCTAGCTCAGGGGCGAGTGAAAAACTGTTTTTT. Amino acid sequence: CASSPSSGASEKLFF.

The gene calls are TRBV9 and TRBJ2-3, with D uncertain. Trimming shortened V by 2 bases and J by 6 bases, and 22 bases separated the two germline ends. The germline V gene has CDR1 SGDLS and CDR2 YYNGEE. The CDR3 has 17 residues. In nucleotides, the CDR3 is TGTGCCAGCAGCGTTTCTCTCGGGTTTGAAAATGAGGATACGCAGTATTTT. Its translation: CASSVSLGFENEDTQYF. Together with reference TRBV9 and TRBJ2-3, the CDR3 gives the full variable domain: DSGVTQTPKHLITATGQRVTLRCSPRSGDLSVYWYQQSLDQGLQFLIQYYNGEERAKGNILERFSAQQFPDLHSELNLSSLELGDSALYFCASSVSLGFENEDTQYFGPGTRLTVL.

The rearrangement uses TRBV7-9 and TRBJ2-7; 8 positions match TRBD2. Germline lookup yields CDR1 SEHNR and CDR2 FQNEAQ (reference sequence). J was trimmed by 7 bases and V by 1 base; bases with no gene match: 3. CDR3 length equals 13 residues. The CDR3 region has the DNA TGTGCCAGCAGCTTAGGCCCGGGGGGGGAGCAGTACTTC. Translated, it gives CASSLGPGGEQYF.

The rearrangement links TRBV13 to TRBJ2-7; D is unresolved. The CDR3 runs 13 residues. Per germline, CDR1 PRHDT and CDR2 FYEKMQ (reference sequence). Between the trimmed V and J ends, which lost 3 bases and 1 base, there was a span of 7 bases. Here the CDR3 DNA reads TGTGCCAGCAGCTTTGCAATGTCCTACGAGCAGTACTTC. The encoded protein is CASSFAMSYEQYF.

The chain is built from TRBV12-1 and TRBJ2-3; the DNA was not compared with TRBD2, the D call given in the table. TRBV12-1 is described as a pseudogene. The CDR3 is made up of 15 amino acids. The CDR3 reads CASPPLREGPCRQYF. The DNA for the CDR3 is TGTGCCAGCCCCCCCCTCCGGGAGGGCCCGTGTCGGCAGTATTTT.

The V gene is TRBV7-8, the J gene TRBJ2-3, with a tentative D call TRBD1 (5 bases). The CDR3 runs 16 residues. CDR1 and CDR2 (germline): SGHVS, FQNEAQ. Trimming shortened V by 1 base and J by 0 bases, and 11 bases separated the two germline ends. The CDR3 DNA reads TGTGCCAGCAGCTTAGTGTTAGGGGTTAGCACAGATACGCAGTATTTT. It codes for CASSLVLGVSTDTQYF.

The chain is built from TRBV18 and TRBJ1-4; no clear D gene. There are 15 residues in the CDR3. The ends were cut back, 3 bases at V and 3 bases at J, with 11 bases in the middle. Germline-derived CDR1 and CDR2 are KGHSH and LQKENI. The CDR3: CASSPNRAANEKLFF. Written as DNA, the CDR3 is TGTGCCAGCTCACCCAACAGAGCGGCTAATGAAAAACTGTTTTTT.